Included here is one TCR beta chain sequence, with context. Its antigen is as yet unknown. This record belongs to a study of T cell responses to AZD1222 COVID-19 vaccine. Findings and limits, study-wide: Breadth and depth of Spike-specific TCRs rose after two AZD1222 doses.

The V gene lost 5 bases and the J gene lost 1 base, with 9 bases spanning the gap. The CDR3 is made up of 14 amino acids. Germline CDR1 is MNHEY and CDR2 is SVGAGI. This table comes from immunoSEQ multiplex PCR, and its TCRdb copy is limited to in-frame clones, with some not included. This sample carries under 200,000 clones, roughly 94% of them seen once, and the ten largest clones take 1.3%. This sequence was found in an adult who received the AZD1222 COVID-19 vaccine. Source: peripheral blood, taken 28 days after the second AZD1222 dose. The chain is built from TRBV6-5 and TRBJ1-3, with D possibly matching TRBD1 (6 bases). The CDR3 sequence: CASSKGGSGNTIYF. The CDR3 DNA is TGTGCCAGCAGTAAGGGGGGGTCTGGAAACACCATATATTTT.